This passage covers 21 T cell receptor beta chains from one sample sequenced in a study of CD4+ T cells in melanoma. The table came from immunoSEQ multiplex PCR; TCRdb's copy has only in-frame clones and leaves some out. Found here are fewer than 15,000 clones, about 66% of them singletons; the top ten hold 14%. Sequencing was carried out using cells from a culture (not recorded whether cultured in vitro). The receptors were sampled from a human donor with melanoma.

This clone has a handful of counts. The V call is TRBV21-1, the J call TRBJ2-5; TRBD2 is the table's D call and was not checked against the DNA. TRBV21-1 is a listed pseudogene. The CDR3 consists of 16 residues. CDR3 in amino acids: CASSKGLAETQETQYF. In DNA form, the CDR3 reads TGTGCCAGCAGCAAGGGACTAGCGGAGACGCAAGAGACCCAGTACTTC.

Only a few counts were recorded for this clone. The genes are TRBV5-5 and TRBJ1-6, with D uncertain. CDR3 length: 14 residues. CDR1 is SGHKS and CDR2 is YYEKEE in the germline V gene (reference sequence). V was cut by 2 bases and J by 12 bases, with 15 bases left in between. As DNA, the CDR3 is TGTGCCAGCAGCTTTGACCCTCGAGGGAGACCCCTCCACTTT. Translated, it gives CASSFDPRGRPLHF.

The chain carries TRBV11-1 and TRBJ1-1; unclear D gene. The CDR3 covers 16 residues. Trimming stripped 10 bases from V and 1 base from J, with 22 bases between. Germline CDR1 reads SGHAT; CDR2 reads FQDESV (reference sequence). DNA for the CDR3: TGTGCCATCGACTGGACGCTCGAGAGTAAGAACACTGAAGCTTTCTTT. Amino acid sequence: CAIDWTLESKNTEAFF.

Only a few counts were recorded for this clone. V gene TRBV6-5 combines with J gene TRBJ1-1; 9 nucleotides match TRBD1. V shed 3 bases and J 11 bases; nucleotides not matched to a gene: 10. Germline CDR1 is MNHEY and CDR2 is SVGAGI. There are 14 residues in the CDR3. The CDR3 reads CASSYPGTGNEAFF. DNA of the CDR3: TGTGCCAGCAGTTATCCCGGGACAGGGAACGAGGCTTTCTTT.

This clone occurred once. CDR3 DNA sequence: TGTGCCAGCAGCGGACAGATTGGGAGCCTCGGCACAGATACGCAGTATTTT. This translates into CASSGQIGSLGTDTQYF. The chain couples TRBV9 to TRBJ2-3; TRBD1 or TRBD2 may be the D gene (5 bases each). This CDR3 has 17 residues. CDR1 SGDLS and CDR2 YYNGEE come from the germline V gene. The ends were cut back, 3 bases at V and 1 base at J, with 18 bases in the middle.

Worth noting for this clone: One junction end disagrees with the germline gene, perhaps due to a read error. The CDR3 DNA is TGTGCCAGCTCAACCTCCGGGACACGATCTAATTATGGCTACACCTTC. Its translation: CASSTSGTRSNYGYTF. V usage is TRBV18 and J usage is TRBJ1-2, with D tentatively TRBD1 (6 bases). CDR1 KGHSH and CDR2 LQKENI come from the germline V gene. This CDR3 is 16 amino acids long.

This clone is categorized as medium-sized. The chain is built from TRBV2 and TRBJ1-6; D not certain. The CDR3 loop spans 13 amino acids. Trimming shortened V by 7 bases and J by 7 bases, and 11 bases separated the two germline ends. From germline, CDR1 is SNHLY and CDR2 FYNNEI. In DNA form, the CDR3 reads TGTGCCAGCACCCTTCGCCGGAATTCACCCCTCCACTTT. Protein product: CASTLRRNSPLHF.

This chain uses TRBV7-2 with TRBJ1-6; perhaps TRBD1 as D (5 bases). The CDR3 extends over 17 amino acids. Germline-derived CDR1 and CDR2 are SGHTA and FQGNSA. The V end lost 4 bases, the J end lost 8 bases, and 21 bases lay between the germline ends. CDR3 residues: CASSSLGASELYSPLHF. In DNA form, the CDR3 reads TGTGCCAGCAGCTCATTAGGGGCCTCGGAACTTTATTCACCCCTCCACTTT.

This chain uses TRBV6-5 with TRBJ2-7; D remains unclear. CDR3 length: 12 amino acids. Germline V CDR1 and CDR2: MNHEY, SVGAGI. Trimming took off 3 bases at V and 3 bases at J, with 6 bases between the two ends. CDR3 loop: CASSYMGYEQYF. DNA for the CDR3: TGTGCCAGCAGTTATATGGGCTACGAGCAGTACTTC.

This chain links TRBV4-1 with TRBJ1-4; 7 bases are shared with TRBD1. Trimming cost V 4 bases and J 5 bases; bases outside gene matches: 4. From germline, CDR1 is MGHRA and CDR2 YSYEKL. The CDR3 is made up of 14 amino acids. The CDR3 nucleotides read TGCGCCAGCAGCCCGACAGGGCTCAATGAAAAACTGTTTTTT. Its translation: CASSPTGLNEKLFF.

This rearrangement joins TRBV19 to TRBJ1-5, with TRBD1 as a possible D gene (5 bases). Germline V gene sequence: CDR1 LNHDA, CDR2 SQIVND (reference sequence). V lost 1 base and J lost 0, with 10 bases in between. This CDR3 has 16 residues. The chain's CDR3 is CASSIVRGYSNQPQHF. CDR3 sequence (DNA): TGTGCCAGTAGTATAGTTAGGGGCTATAGCAATCAGCCCCAGCATTTT. Full variable domain (outside the CDR3, taken from reference TRBV19 and TRBJ1-5): DGGITQSPKYLFRKEGQNVTLSCEQNLNHDAMYWYRQDPGQGLRLIYYSQIVNDFQKGDIAEGYSVSREKKESFPLTVTSAQKNPTAFYLCASSIVRGYSNQPQHFGDGTRLSIL.

The rearrangement uses TRBV5-1 and TRBJ2-2; 11 bases match TRBD2. CDR1 is SGHRS and CDR2 is YFSETQ in the germline V gene. CDR3 length: 19 amino acids. V lost 0 bases, J lost 3 bases, and 10 bases stayed unmatched. CDR3 bases: TGCGCCAGCAGCTTGGCCTTTGCTAGCGGGGGGTCACACACCGGGGAGCTGTTTTTT. Amino acids: CASSLAFASGGSHTGELFF. Looking up the rest from reference TRBV5-1 and TRBJ2-2 gives the full variable domain: KAGVTQTPRYLIKTRGQQVTLSCSPISGHRSVSWYQQTPGQGLQFLFEYFSETQRNKGNFPGRFSGRQFSNSRSEMNVSTLELGDSALYLCASSLAFASGGSHTGELFFGEGSRLTVL.

This chain uses TRBV5-5 with TRBJ1-2; 10 positions agree with TRBD1. V lost 4 bases to trimming and J lost 2 bases; unmatched junction nucleotides: 11. Germline loops: CDR1 SGHKS, CDR2 YYEKEE (reference sequence). The CDR3 length is 17 residues. This CDR3 is CASSGWDRGSTNYGYTF. DNA for the CDR3: TGTGCCAGCAGCGGATGGGACAGGGGATCGACGAACTATGGCTACACCTTC.

The rearrangement links TRBV6-5 to TRBJ2-5; either TRBD1 or TRBD2 may fit D (5 bases each). The CDR3 contains 14 residues. In germline, CDR1 is MNHEY, CDR2 SVGAGI. V was shortened by 5 bases and J by 7 bases, with 17 bases between the two germline ends. Here the CDR3 DNA reads TGTGCCAGCAGTGCCTCGTCGGGTGGGGGGACCCAGTACTTC. Encoded protein: CASSASSGGGTQYF.

The rearrangement uses TRBV7-8 and TRBJ2-2, with D perhaps being TRBD1 or TRBD2 (6 bases each). Germline V gene lookup returns CDR1 SGHVS and CDR2 FQNEAQ. V was clipped by 3 bases and J by 7 bases, with 12 bases between them. The CDR3 has 14 amino acids. DNA of the CDR3: TGTGCCAGCAGCTTGGTGGGGGGCTTCGGGGAGCTGTTTTTT. Protein product: CASSLVGGFGELFF.

This clone was seen a single time. The genes are TRBV5-8 and TRBJ2-7; weak D call: TRBD1 (6 bases). Trimming removed 0 bases from V and 2 bases from J, with 6 bases in between. Germline lookup yields CDR1 SGHTS and CDR2 YDEGEE. This CDR3 contains 13 residues. The CDR3 spells CASSLGDTYEQYF. In DNA form, the CDR3 reads TGTGCCAGCAGCTTGGGGGACACCTACGAGCAGTACTTC.

This clone turned up a few times. The chain couples TRBV18 to TRBJ1-1; 7 nucleotides agree with TRBD1. CDR1 and CDR2 from the germline V gene are KGHSH and LQKENI. The CDR3 loop spans 18 amino acids. V shed 3 bases, J shed 0 bases, and the junction held 13 bases outside the gene matches. In DNA, the CDR3 is TGTGCCAGCTCACCGGACAGGTCCGATCGGAAAGTGAACACTGAAGCTTTCTTT. Its protein is CASSPDRSDRKVNTEAFF.

The gene calls are TRBV6-1 and TRBJ1-2, with D hard to call. Germline loops: CDR1 MNHNS, CDR2 SASEGT. The CDR3 length is 15 residues. Trimming removed 0 bases at V and 4 bases at J, with 12 bases between. CDR3 nucleotides: TGTGCCAGCAGTGAAGCTTACGACACCTCCTATGGCTACACCTTC. This translates into CASSEAYDTSYGYTF.

This clone has only a few counts. The chain uses TRBV4-2 and TRBJ1-5; D gene ambiguous. Germline V gives CDR1 LGHNA, CDR2 YNFKEQ. V lost 4 bases to trimming and J lost 4 bases, with 17 bases between them. The CDR3 runs to 16 residues. CDR3 DNA sequence: TGTGCCAGCAGCCTCCTTAGGTTCACGGAGAATCAGCCCCAGCATTTT. Translation: CASSLLRFTENQPQHF.

This clone was picked up one time. The chain combines TRBV11-3 with TRBJ2-3, with 15 nucleotides matching TRBD2. Unmatched junction bases numbered 8, after V lost 5 bases and J lost 8 bases. The CDR3 covers 16 residues. Germline-derived CDR1 and CDR2 are SGHNT and YENEEA. The CDR3, as DNA: TGTGCCAGCAGCGCGGGACTAGCGGGGGGCCTGGGTACGCAGTATTTT. Residues: CASSAGLAGGLGTQYF. Drawing the rest from reference TRBV11-3 and TRBJ2-3, the complete variable domain is EAGVVQSPRYKIIEKKQPVAFWCNPISGHNTLYWYLQNLGQGPELLIRYENEEAVDDSQLPKDRFSAERLKGVDSTLKIQPAELGDSAVYLCASSAGLAGGLGTQYFGPGTRLTVL.

J is TRBJ1-1 and V is TRBV5-3; no reliable D call. TRBV5-3 is sorted into the ORF group, with uncertain function. V gave up 3 bases and J gave up 1 base, with 19 bases separating them. The CDR3 runs 17 residues. CDR3: CARSSSFLRGGNTEAFF. DNA of the CDR3: TGTGCCAGAAGCTCAAGTTTTCTCCGGGGTGGGAACACTGAAGCTTTCTTT.